This is a list of T cell receptor beta chains from one sample in a study of CD8 T cells in ankylosing spondylitis. Each CDR3 protein is one row after TCRdb ran MiXCR on the 5' RACE reads. The sample records under 300,000 distinct CDR3 sequences, about 11% being singletons. The sequenced sample consisted of blood, either unsorted or a sorted T cell fraction (not recorded which). The receptor source for this set is a male donor with ankylosing spondylitis or in good health (not recorded which). Both conserved end residues are part of each CDR3. The order of the fields is V gene, clone size, D gene, J gene, CDR3 protein, CDR3 DNA. D genes are given only for firm matches. Rows give clone size only sometimes, using once, few, many, or a class for an expanded clone.

>TRBV18|many|-|TRBJ2-3
CASSPERAASKQYF
TGTGCCAGCTCACCCGAGCGGGCCGCCAGTAAGCAGTATTTT
>TRBV6-1|-|-|TRBJ2-7
CASKPPSSYEQYF
TGTGCCAGCAAGCCCCCGAGCTCCTACGAGCAGTACTTC
>TRBV18|-|-|TRBJ2-5
CASSDRRQETQYF
TGTGCCAGCTCAGACAGGAGACAAGAGACCCAGTACTTC
>TRBV20-1|many|TRBD2|TRBJ2-1
CSARALAGEFNEQFF
TGCAGTGCTAGAGCCCTAGCGGGAGAGTTTAATGAGCAGTTCTTC
>TRBV21-1|few|-|TRBJ2-5
CASSSHPGQIQETQYF
TGTGCCAGCAGCTCTCACCCAGGGCAAATTCAAGAGACCCAGTACTTC
>TRBV21-1|many|-|TRBJ1-4
CASIGVLNEKLFF
TGTGCCAGCATTGGGGTTTTGAATGAAAAACTGTTTTTT
>TRBV5-1|many|TRBD1|TRBJ1-4
CASSFTGTGGEKLFF
TGCGCCAGCAGTTTTACCGGGACAGGGGGGGAAAAACTGTTTTTT
>TRBV20-1|many|-|TRBJ2-1
CSAKPSGYNEQFF
TGCAGTGCGAAGCCCTCTGGATACAATGAGCAGTTCTTC
>TRBV7-8|few|-|TRBJ1-1
CASSLRENRKEGAFF
TGTGCCAGCAGCTTACGGGAGAATAGGAAGGAGGGAGCTTTCTTT
>TRBV7-9|few|-|TRBJ1-1
CASSQGTTMNTEAFF
TGTGCCAGCAGCCAAGGGACAACTATGAACACTGAAGCTTTCTTT
>TRBV7-6|-|TRBD2|TRBJ2-1
CASSSGLANEQFF
TGTGCCAGCAGTTCTGGACTAGCCAATGAGCAGTTCTTC
>TRBV12-3/TRBV12-4|many|TRBD2|TRBJ2-5
CASSFRSGGFQETQYF
TGTGCCAGCAGTTTTAGAAGCGGGGGGTTCCAAGAGACCCAGTACTTC
>TRBV24-1|many|-|TRBJ1-1
CATSDRPPKGRGEAFF
TGTGCCACCAGTGATCGACCTCCGAAGGGACGGGGTGAAGCTTTCTTT
>TRBV12-3/TRBV12-4|-|-|TRBJ1-1
CASSLLGGLTEAFF
TGTGCCAGCAGCCTACTAGGGGGGCTCACTGAAGCTTTCTTT
>TRBV5-6|many|TRBD1|TRBJ1-2
CASSLGGTAWENGYTF
TGTGCCAGCAGCTTGGGGGGGACAGCCTGGGAGAATGGCTACACCTTC
>TRBV4-1|-|-|TRBJ1-2
CASSFLSDDRADGYTF
TGCGCCAGCAGCTTTCTCTCGGACGATCGCGCGGATGGCTACACCTTC
>TRBV24-1|many|-|TRBJ2-3
CATSEGFDGTDTQYF
TGTGCCACCAGTGAAGGGTTTGACGGCACAGATACGCAGTATTTT
>TRBV5-6|-|-|TRBJ2-2
CASSLDRVETVYTGELFF
TGTGCCAGCAGCTTGGATAGGGTGGAGACAGTCTACACCGGGGAGCTGTTTTTT
>TRBV20-1|many|TRBD1|TRBJ2-3
CSARKETGAHTDTQYF
TGCAGTGCTAGAAAAGAAACAGGGGCACACACAGATACGCAGTATTTT
>TRBV5-1|many|TRBD2|TRBJ2-2
CASSPRSGDTGELFF
TGCGCCAGCAGCCCGCGAAGCGGGGACACCGGGGAGCTGTTTTTT
>TRBV2|-|TRBD1|TRBJ2-3
CASISGQYTDTQYF
TGTGCCAGCATATCGGGACAGTACACAGATACGCAGTATTTT
>TRBV12-3/TRBV12-4|few|TRBD1|TRBJ2-3
CASSEDRGLTDTQYF
TGTGCCAGCAGTGAGGACAGGGGGCTTACAGATACGCAGTATTTT
>TRBV5-1|many|-|TRBJ2-5
CASSPDTSGRTQYF
TGCGCCAGCAGCCCCGACACCTCCGGGCGGACCCAGTACTTC
>TRBV6-5|-|-|TRBJ1-1
CASSYSGDRPRAEAFF
TGTGCCAGCAGTTACTCAGGAGACAGACCAAGGGCTGAAGCTTTCTTT
>TRBV3-1|many|TRBD1|TRBJ2-1
CASSQAQGANEQFF
TGTGCCAGCAGCCAGGCCCAGGGGGCTAATGAGCAGTTCTTC
>TRBV7-2|many|-|TRBJ1-1
CASSYRAVGTEAFF
TGTGCCAGCAGCTACAGGGCTGTAGGGACTGAAGCTTTCTTT
>TRBV6-5|many|-|TRBJ1-3
CASSYSGSGNTIYF
TGTGCCAGCAGTTACTCAGGGTCTGGAAACACCATATATTTT
>TRBV5-1|-|-|TRBJ1-3
CASSASGFSGNTIYF
TGCGCCAGCAGTGCGTCGGGATTCTCTGGAAACACCATATATTTT
>TRBV12-3/TRBV12-4|many|-|TRBJ1-5
CASSFLSQPQHF
TGTGCCAGCAGTTTCTTGAGTCAGCCCCAGCATTTT
>TRBV6-2/TRBV6-3|many|TRBD1|TRBJ1-1
CASSYSPDRGAEAFF
TGTGCCAGCAGTTACAGCCCTGACAGGGGCGCTGAAGCTTTCTTT
>TRBV25-1|many|-|TRBJ1-6
CASSEKKLAGVSYNSPLHF
TGTGCCAGCAGTGAAAAAAAGTTAGCGGGGGTCTCCTATAATTCACCCCTCCACTTT
>TRBV4-2|few|TRBD1|TRBJ1-2
CASSLARDRGYGYTF
TGTGCCAGCAGCCTCGCCCGGGACAGGGGTTATGGCTACACCTTC
>TRBV3-1|many|-|TRBJ2-1
CASSQILRSNEQFF
TGTGCCAGCAGCCAAATCCTTAGGAGCAATGAGCAGTTCTTC
>TRBV18|few|TRBD2|TRBJ2-2
CASSRGLAGTGELFF
TGTGCCAGCTCACGCGGACTAGCGGGCACCGGGGAGCTGTTTTTT
>TRBV20-1|-|-|TRBJ2-3
CSASLVGGTDTQYF
TGCAGTGCTAGTTTAGTTGGGGGCACAGATACGCAGTATTTT
>TRBV21-1|-|-|TRBJ2-7
CASSNPLDSPPRGAKQYF
TGTGCCAGCAGCAATCCTTTGGACAGCCCCCCGAGGGGTGCCAAGCAGTACTTC
>TRBV7-8|many|TRBD1|TRBJ2-3
CASSPWTGGTDTQYF
TGTGCCAGCAGCCCGTGGACAGGGGGGACAGATACGCAGTATTTT
>TRBV7-8|-|TRBD1|TRBJ1-1
CASSPHRGMNTEAFF
TGTGCCAGCAGCCCACACAGGGGGATGAACACTGAAGCTTTCTTT
>TRBV28|many|-|TRBJ1-5
CASSFRGQGGQPQHF
TGTGCCAGCAGTTTTAGAGGGCAGGGCGGGCAGCCCCAGCATTTT
>TRBV7-2|few|-|TRBJ2-1
CASSLVTRTPSNEQFF
TGTGCCAGCAGCTTAGTGACCCGGACACCCTCCAATGAGCAGTTCTTC
>TRBV20-1|many|TRBD2|TRBJ2-3
CSAPTSGTDTQYF
TGCAGTGCCCCAACTAGCGGCACAGATACGCAGTATTTT
>TRBV7-4|-|TRBD1|TRBJ2-2
CASSFRGRTGRNTGELFF
TGTGCCAGCAGCTTTAGGGGGAGGACAGGGAGAAACACCGGGGAGCTGTTTTTT
>TRBV5-1|many|-|TRBJ2-3
CASSLADLPLDTQYF
TGCGCCAGCAGCTTGGCCGATTTACCGTTAGATACGCAGTATTTT
>TRBV19|-|-|TRBJ1-4
CASSASRHTNEKLFF
TGTGCCAGTAGTGCGTCAAGGCACACTAATGAAAAACTGTTTTTT
>TRBV11-3|-|-|TRBJ1-1
CASSPGTMNTEAFF
TGTGCCAGCAGCCCAGGTACTATGAACACTGAAGCTTTCTTT
>TRBV5-6|-|-|TRBJ1-3
CASSFSRSAGNTIYF
TGTGCCAGCAGCTTTTCTAGGTCAGCTGGAAACACCATATATTTT
>TRBV20-1|-|TRBD1|TRBJ1-5
CSAGRTGRHQPQHF
TGCAGTGCTGGACGGACAGGGCGACATCAGCCCCAGCATTTT
>TRBV12-3/TRBV12-4|few|-|TRBJ2-2
CASSLVGGLNGELFF
TGTGCCAGCAGTTTAGTCGGGGGGCTTAACGGGGAGCTGTTTTTT
>TRBV12-3/TRBV12-4|many|TRBD1|TRBJ1-5
CASSLTSGGQPQHF
TGTGCCAGCAGTTTAACTTCAGGGGGTCAGCCCCAGCATTTT
>TRBV30|-|TRBD2|TRBJ2-1
CAWSVRQGRTSIYEQFF
TGTGCCTGGAGTGTAAGGCAGGGGCGGACTAGCATCTATGAGCAGTTCTTC
>TRBV27|many|-|TRBJ1-6
CASSRDNYNSPLHF
TGTGCCAGCAGCCGGGACAACTATAATTCACCCCTCCACTTT
>TRBV5-5|many|-|TRBJ2-2
CASSLERSGAGELFF
TGTGCCAGCAGCTTGGAGAGGTCTGGAGCCGGGGAGCTGTTTTTT
>TRBV20-1|many|-|TRBJ1-2
CSASEGGGFNYGYTF
TGCAGTGCCTCCGAGGGGGGCGGATTTAACTATGGCTACACCTTC
>TRBV25-1|-|TRBD2|TRBJ2-3
CASSLMGEGRTDTQYF
TGTGCCAGCAGTCTCATGGGGGAGGGCCGCACAGATACGCAGTATTTT
>TRBV27|many|TRBD2|TRBJ2-2
CASSKGTSNTGELFF
TGTGCCAGCAGTAAAGGGACTAGTAACACCGGGGAGCTGTTTTTT
>TRBV27|many|TRBD2|TRBJ2-3
CASSLASGPTDTQYF
TGTGCCAGCAGTTTAGCTAGCGGACCCACAGATACGCAGTATTTT
>TRBV2|many|-|TRBJ2-2
CASSGGGTGELFF
TGTGCCAGCAGTGGGGGAGGAACCGGGGAGCTGTTTTTT
>TRBV14|many|-|TRBJ2-3
CASSHEFGGYIDTQYF
TGTGCCAGCAGCCACGAATTTGGAGGTTACATAGATACGCAGTATTTT
>TRBV24-1|many|-|TRBJ2-1
CATSRGFEQFF
TGTGCCACCAGTCGGGGGTTTGAGCAGTTCTTC